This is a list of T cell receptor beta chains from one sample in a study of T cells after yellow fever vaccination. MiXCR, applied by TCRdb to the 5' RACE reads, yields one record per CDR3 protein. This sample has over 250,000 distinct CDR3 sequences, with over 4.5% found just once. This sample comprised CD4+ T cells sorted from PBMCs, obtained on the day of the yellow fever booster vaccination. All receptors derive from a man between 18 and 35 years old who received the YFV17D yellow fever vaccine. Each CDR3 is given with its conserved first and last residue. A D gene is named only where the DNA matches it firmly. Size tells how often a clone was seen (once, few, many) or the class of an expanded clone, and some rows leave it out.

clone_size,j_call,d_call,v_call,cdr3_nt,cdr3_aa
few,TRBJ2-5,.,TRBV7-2,TGTGCCAGCAGCCCTTCATCAGGGTGGGAGACCCAGTACTTC,CASSPSSGWETQYF
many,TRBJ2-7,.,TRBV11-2,TGTGCCAGCAGCTCGCAGGTCGAGCAGTACTTC,CASSSQVEQYF
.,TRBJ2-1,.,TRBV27,TGTGCCAGCAGTTTTAGAGTAAACTCCTACAATGAGCAGTTCTTC,CASSFRVNSYNEQFF
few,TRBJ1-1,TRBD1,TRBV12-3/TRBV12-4,TGTGCCAGCAGAAGACAGGGGGGGGGCACTGAAGCTTTCTTT,CASRRQGGGTEAFF
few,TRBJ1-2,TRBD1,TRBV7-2,TGTGCCAGCAGCTTAGAGCGAAGGGGACAGGGGTCGGGTGGCTACACCTTC,CASSLERRGQGSGGYTF
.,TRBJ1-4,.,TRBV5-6,TGTGCCAGCAGCTTGTCCGGGGTGGAAGAAAAACTGTTTTTT,CASSLSGVEEKLFF
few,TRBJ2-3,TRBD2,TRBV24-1,TGTGCCACCGTTTCCAGCGGGGACACAGATACGCAGTATTTT,CATVSSGDTDTQYF
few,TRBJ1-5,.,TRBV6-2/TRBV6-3,TGTGCCAGCAGAAAGGGGCAGAGGGGTCAGCCCCAGCATTTT,CASRKGQRGQPQHF
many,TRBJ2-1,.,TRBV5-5,TGTGCCAGCAGCTTGGGCGGGGTGGGGTACAATGAGCAGTTCTTC,CASSLGGVGYNEQFF
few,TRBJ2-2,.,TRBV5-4,TGTGCCAGCAGCCCCCAAGGAGGGAACACCGGGGAGCTGTTTTTT,CASSPQGGNTGELFF
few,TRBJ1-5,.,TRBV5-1,TGCGCCAGCAGCGTCGGGCAGGGCAATCAGCCCCAGCATTTT,CASSVGQGNQPQHF